This TCR beta chain emerged from a study of blood T cell repertoires in COVID-19. Profiled with immunoSEQ multiplex PCR; TCRdb holds only in-frame clones, not every one. The table records 110,000 to 150,000 clones, 70% to 90% of them present only once. V was trimmed by 1 base and J by 0 bases, leaving 6 bases between them. The CDR3 covers 14 residues. Germline V gene sequence: CDR1 SGDLS, CDR2 YYNGEE. This clone was picked up one time. Sequencing was carried out using PBMCs or T cells enriched from blood (not recorded which). The sequence came from a woman between 35 and 50 years old who had recovered from COVID-19. The chain employs TRBV9 and TRBJ2-3; D gene ambiguous. CDR3 region: CASSVSPSTDTQYF. Written as DNA, the CDR3 is TGTGCCAGCAGCGTATCCCCTAGCACAGATACGCAGTATTTT.